The entry that follows covers one T cell receptor (beta chain) sequence. Germline-derived CDR1 and CDR2 are WNHNN and SYGVQD (reference sequence). The CDR3 is 15 residues long. Trimming shortened V by 3 bases and J by 0 bases, and 10 bases separated the two germline ends. Using immunoSEQ multiplex PCR, the repertoire was profiled, and TCRdb retains in-frame clones only, with some absent. The sample holds 68,000 or so clones; around nine tenths are singletons and the top ten take 3.4%. This record belongs to a study of blood T cell repertoires in COVID-19. The material sequenced was peripheral blood. The chain uses TRBV10-1 and TRBJ2-3, with a possible D match to TRBD2 (5 bases). This TCR derives from a woman aged 45 to 65 with COVID-19, enrolled during active disease. CDR3 amino acids: CASSEGLRSTDTQYF. The CDR3, as DNA: TGCGCCAGCAGTGAAGGACTGAGGAGCACAGATACGCAGTATTTT.